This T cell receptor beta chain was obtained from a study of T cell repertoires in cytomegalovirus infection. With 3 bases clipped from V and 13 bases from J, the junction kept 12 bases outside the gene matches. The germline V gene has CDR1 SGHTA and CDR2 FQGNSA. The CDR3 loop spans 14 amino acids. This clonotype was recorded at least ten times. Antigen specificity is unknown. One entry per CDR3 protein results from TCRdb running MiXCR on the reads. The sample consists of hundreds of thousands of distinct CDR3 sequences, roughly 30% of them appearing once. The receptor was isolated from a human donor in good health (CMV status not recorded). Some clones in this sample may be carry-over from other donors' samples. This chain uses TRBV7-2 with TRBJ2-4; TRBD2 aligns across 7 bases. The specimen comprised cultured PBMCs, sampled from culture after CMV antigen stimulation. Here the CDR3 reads CASSFHSGADVQYF. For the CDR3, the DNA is TGTGCCAGCAGCTTTCACAGCGGGGCCGACGTCCAGTACTTC.